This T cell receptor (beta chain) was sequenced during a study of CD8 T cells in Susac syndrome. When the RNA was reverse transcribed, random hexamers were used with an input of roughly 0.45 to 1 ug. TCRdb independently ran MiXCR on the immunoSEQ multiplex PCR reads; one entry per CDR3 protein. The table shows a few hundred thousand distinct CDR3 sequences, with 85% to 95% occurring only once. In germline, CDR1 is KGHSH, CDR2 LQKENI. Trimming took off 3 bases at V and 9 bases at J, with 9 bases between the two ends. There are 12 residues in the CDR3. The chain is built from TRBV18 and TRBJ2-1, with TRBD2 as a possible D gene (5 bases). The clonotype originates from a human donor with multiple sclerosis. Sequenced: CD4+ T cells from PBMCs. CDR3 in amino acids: CASSPTSGEQFF. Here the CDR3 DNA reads TGTGCCAGCTCACCTACTAGTGGTGAGCAGTTCTTC.